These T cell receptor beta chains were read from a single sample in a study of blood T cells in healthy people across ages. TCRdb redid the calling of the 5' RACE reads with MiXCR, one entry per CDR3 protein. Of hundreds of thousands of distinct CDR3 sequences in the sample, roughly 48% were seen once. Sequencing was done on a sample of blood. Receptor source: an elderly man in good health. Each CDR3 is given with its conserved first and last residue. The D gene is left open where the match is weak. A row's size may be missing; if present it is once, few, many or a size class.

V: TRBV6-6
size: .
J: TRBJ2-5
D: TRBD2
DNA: TGTGCCAGCGGCAGGGAGCGGGAGCAGTACTTC
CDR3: CASGREREQYF

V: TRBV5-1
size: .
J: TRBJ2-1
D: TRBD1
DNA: TGCGCCAGCAGCTCCGACAGGGCCCACAATGAGCAGTTCTTC
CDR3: CASSSDRAHNEQFF

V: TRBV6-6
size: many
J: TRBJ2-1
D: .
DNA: TGTGCCAGCAGACCCCCTTCTGGTGAGCAGTTCTTC
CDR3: CASRPPSGEQFF

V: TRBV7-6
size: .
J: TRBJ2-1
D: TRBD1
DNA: TGTGCCAGCAGCTTAGGACAGGGGGCGAACAATGAGCAGTTCTTC
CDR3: CASSLGQGANNEQFF

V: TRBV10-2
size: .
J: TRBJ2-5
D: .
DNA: TGCGCCAGCAGTGAGTCGAGGGAGACCCAGTACTTC
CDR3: CASSESRETQYF

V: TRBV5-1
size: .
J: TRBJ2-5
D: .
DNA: TGCGCCAGCAGCTTGTCCTCGCCACAAGAGACCCAGTACTTC
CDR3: CASSLSSPQETQYF

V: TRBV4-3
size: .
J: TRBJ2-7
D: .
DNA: TGCGCCAGCAGCCAAGATCCACAGGCCTACTACGAGCAGTACTTC
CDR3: CASSQDPQAYYEQYF

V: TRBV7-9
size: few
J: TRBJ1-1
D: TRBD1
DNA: TGTGCCAGCAGCTCCGGGACAGGGATGGCTTTCTTT
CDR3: CASSSGTGMAFF

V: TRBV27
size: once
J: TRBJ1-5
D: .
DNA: TGTGCCAGCAGGGCCCTTAGCGGTCGGGGCTCTAGCAATCAGCCCCAGCATTTT
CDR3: CASRALSGRGSSNQPQHF

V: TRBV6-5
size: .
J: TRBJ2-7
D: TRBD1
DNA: TGTGCCAGCAGTTATGGGACAGCTTCTTCCGAGCAGTACTTC
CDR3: CASSYGTASSEQYF

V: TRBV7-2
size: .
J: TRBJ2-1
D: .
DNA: TGTGCCAGCAGCTTATTTGGTGTTTTAAGCTCCTACAATGAGCAGTTCTTC
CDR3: CASSLFGVLSSYNEQFF

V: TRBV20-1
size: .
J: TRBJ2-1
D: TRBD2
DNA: TGCAGTGCTACCCAGGGACTAGCGGGAGGGATCAGGAATGAGCAGTTCTTC
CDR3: CSATQGLAGGIRNEQFF

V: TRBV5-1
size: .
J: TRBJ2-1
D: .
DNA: TGCGCCAGCAGCTTGGTTTTGGACAGAACCTACAATGAGCAGTTCTTC
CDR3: CASSLVLDRTYNEQFF

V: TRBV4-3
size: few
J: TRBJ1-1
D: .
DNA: TGCGCCAGCAGCCAAGGAGGGGGGGGAAACACTGAAGCTTTCTTT
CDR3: CASSQGGGGNTEAFF

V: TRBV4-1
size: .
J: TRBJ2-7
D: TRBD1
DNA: TGCGCCAGCAGCCAATTGACAGGGTGGTACGAGCAGTACTTC
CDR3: CASSQLTGWYEQYF

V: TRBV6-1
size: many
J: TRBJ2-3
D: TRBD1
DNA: TGTGCCAGCAGACGCAAGGGACAGGGGGCGAGCACAGATACGCAGTATTTT
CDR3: CASRRKGQGASTDTQYF

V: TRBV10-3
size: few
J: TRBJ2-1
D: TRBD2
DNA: TGTGCCATCAGTGAGTCGACTAGCGGGAGGGCAAACAATGAGCAGTTCTTC
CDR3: CAISESTSGRANNEQFF

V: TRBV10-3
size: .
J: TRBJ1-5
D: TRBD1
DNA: TGTGCCATCAGTCCCGGACAGGGTCGCAATCAGCCCCAGCATTTT
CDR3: CAISPGQGRNQPQHF

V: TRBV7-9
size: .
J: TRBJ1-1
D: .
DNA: TGTGCCAGCAGCTTAGATAACGCTGAAGCTTTCTTT
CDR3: CASSLDNAEAFF

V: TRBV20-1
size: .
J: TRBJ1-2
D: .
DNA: TGCAGTGCTAGAGACAAACAGGGCTATGGCTACACCTTC
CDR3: CSARDKQGYGYTF

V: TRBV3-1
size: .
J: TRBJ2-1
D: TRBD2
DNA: TGTGCCAGCAGCCAAGAATCGCGGGAGACCCAGTTCTTC
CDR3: CASSQESRETQFF

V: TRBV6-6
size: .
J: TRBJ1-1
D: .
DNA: TGTGCCAGCAGTTACGGGCAGAGGAACACTGAAGCTTTCTTT
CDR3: CASSYGQRNTEAFF

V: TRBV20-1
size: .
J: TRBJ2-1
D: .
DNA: TGCAGTGCTAGAGCGCTAGCCCCCTTCTATGAGCAGTTCTTC
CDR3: CSARALAPFYEQFF

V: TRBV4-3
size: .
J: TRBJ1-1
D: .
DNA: TGCGCCAGCAGAGGCAGGGTGAACACTGAAGCTTTCTTT
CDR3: CASRGRVNTEAFF

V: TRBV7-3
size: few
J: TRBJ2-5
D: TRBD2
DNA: TGTGCCAGCAGCACAACTAGCGGGGAGACCCAGTACTTC
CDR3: CASSTTSGETQYF

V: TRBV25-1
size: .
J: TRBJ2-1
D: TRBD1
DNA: TGTGCCAGCAGTGGCCTAATGGACAGGGTATACAATGAGCAGTTCTTC
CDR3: CASSGLMDRVYNEQFF

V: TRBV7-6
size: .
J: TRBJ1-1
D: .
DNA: TGTGCCAGCAGCTTAGAGGCCAACATGAACACTGAAGCTTTCTTT
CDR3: CASSLEANMNTEAFF

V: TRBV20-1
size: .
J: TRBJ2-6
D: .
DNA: TGCAGTGCTAGAGTGGGTGGTGGGGCCAACGTCCTGACTTTC
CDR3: CSARVGGGANVLTF

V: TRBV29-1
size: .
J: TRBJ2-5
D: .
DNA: TGCAGCGACCGGACCGGGTACTTC
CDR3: CSDRTGYF

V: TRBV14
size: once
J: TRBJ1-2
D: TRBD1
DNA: TGTGCCAACAGCCTTCACGCCGGGACAGGGGGACCTAACTATGGCTACACCTTC
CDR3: CANSLHAGTGGPNYGYTF

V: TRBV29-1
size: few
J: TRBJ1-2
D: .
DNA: TGCAGCGTTGATCGGAGCCAAGGCGATGGCTACACCTTC
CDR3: CSVDRSQGDGYTF

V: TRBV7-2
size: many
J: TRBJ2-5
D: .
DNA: TGTGCCAGCAGTTTCGGGGGCCGGGAGACCCAGTACTTC
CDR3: CASSFGGRETQYF

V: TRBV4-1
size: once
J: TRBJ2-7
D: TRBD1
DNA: TGCGCCAGCAGCCAAGCTCACCCGGGACAGGGCTACGAGCAGTACTTC
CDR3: CASSQAHPGQGYEQYF

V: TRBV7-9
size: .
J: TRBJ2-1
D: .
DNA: TGTGCCAGCAGCCCTACAGGGTTTGACAATGAGCAGTTCTTC
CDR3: CASSPTGFDNEQFF

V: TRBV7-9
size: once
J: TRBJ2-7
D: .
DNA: TGTGCCAGCAGCTTCTCAGCGGCAGAGAATGAGCAGTACTTC
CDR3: CASSFSAAENEQYF

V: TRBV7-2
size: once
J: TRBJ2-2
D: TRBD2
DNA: TGTGCCAGCAGCTTACACCCTAGTGCGGGAGGCAGGTTCGGCACCGGGGAGCTGTTTTTT
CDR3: CASSLHPSAGGRFGTGELFF

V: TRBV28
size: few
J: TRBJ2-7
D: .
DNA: TGTGCCAGCAGCCCCATGAATCAGGACTACGAGCAGTACTTC
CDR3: CASSPMNQDYEQYF

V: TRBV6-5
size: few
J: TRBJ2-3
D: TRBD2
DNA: TGTGCCAGCAGTTTCTCTAGCGGGAGTATAGGTACGCAGTATTTT
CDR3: CASSFSSGSIGTQYF

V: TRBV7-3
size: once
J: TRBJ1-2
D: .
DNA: TGTGCCAGCTCGGCAGGGGTCCGTCACTATGGCTACACCTTC
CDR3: CASSAGVRHYGYTF

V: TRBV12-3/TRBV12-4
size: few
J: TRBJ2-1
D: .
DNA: TGTGCCAGCAGTTTAGGGACCCTTTTATCGAACGAGCAGTTCTTC
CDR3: CASSLGTLLSNEQFF

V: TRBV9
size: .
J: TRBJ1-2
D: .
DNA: TGTGCCAGCAGCGTGAATCCTGGAGGGGGGCAGGAGGGCTACACCTTC
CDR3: CASSVNPGGGQEGYTF